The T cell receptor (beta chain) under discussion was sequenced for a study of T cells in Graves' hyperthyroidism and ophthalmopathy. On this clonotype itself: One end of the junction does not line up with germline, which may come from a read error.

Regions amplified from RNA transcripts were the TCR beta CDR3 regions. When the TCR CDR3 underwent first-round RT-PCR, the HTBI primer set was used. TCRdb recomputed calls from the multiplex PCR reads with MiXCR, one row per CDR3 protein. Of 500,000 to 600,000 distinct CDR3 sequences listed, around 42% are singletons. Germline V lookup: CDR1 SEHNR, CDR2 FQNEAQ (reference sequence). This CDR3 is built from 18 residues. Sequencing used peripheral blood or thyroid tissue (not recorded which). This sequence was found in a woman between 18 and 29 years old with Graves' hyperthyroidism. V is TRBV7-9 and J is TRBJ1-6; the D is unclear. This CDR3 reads CASSQDHTRSSCNSPLHF. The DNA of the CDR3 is TGTGCCAGCAGCCAAGATCATACACGGAGCTCCTGTAATTCACCCCTCCACTTT.